The 32 T cell receptor beta chains in this list originate from one sample, sequenced in a study of T cell responses to AZD1222 COVID-19 vaccine. Using immunoSEQ multiplex PCR, the repertoire was profiled, and TCRdb retains in-frame clones only, with some absent. This sample has approximately 300,000 clones, with around 93% found just once. Sequencing used peripheral blood, obtained 28 days after the second AZD1222 dose. All receptors come from an adult who received the AZD1222 COVID-19 vaccine.

The chain is built from TRBV6-5 and TRBJ1-1, with no clear D. The CDR3 loop spans 13 amino acids. With 0 bases removed from V and 11 bases from J, the gap between germline ends came to 13 bases. Germline CDR1 is MNHEY and CDR2 is SVGAGI. The CDR3 spells CASSYSRGNQAFF. CDR3 in DNA: TGTGCCAGCAGTTACTCCCGGGGAAATCAGGCTTTCTTT.

V and J are TRBV11-2 and TRBJ2-1; D might be TRBD2 (6 bases). CDR1 and CDR2 (germline): SGHAT, FQNNGV. This CDR3 spans 14 amino acids. Between the trimmed V and J ends, which lost 3 bases and 5 bases, there was a span of 11 bases. DNA for the CDR3: TGTGCCAGCAGCTTCCAGCGGGCTGACAATGAGCAGTTCTTC. This translates into CASSFQRADNEQFF.

The CDR3 region has the DNA TGCGCCAGCAGCCCCCCGACAGGGGGGAACTATGGCTACACCTTC. This encodes CASSPPTGGNYGYTF. The chain links TRBV4-1 to TRBJ1-2, with TRBD1 identical over 9 bases. V lost 4 bases to trimming and J lost 2 bases; unmatched junction nucleotides: 5. The CDR3 totals 15 residues. The V gene's germline CDR1 is MGHRA and CDR2 YSYEKL.

The rearrangement uses TRBV5-1 and TRBJ2-7; no definite D call. The CDR3 length is 13 residues. Germline CDR1 SGHRS, CDR2 YFSETQ. V dropped 2 bases and J dropped 5 bases, with 11 bases sitting between them. DNA of the CDR3: TGCGCCAGCAGCTTATTCCCCTCGGACGAGCAGTACTTC. Translated: CASSLFPSDEQYF.

The J gene is TRBJ2-3, the V gene TRBV7-2; D tentatively fits TRBD1 or TRBD2 (5 bases each). Trimming took 2 bases from V and 4 from J, leaving 7 bases between them. Per the germline V gene, CDR1 is SGHTA and CDR2 is FQGNSA. The length of the CDR3 is 13 residues. This CDR3 reads CASSLWDADTQYF. Here the CDR3 DNA reads TGTGCCAGCAGCTTATGGGACGCAGATACGCAGTATTTT.

The count of this clone is one. This chain links TRBV18 with TRBJ2-7, with TRBD2 identical over 13 bases. The CDR3 is 16 amino acids. Germline V gene data show CDR1 as KGHSH and CDR2 as LQKENI. The V segment lost 6 bases and the J segment 2 bases; nucleotides outside the gene matches: 7. The CDR3 spells CASSPGLAGLPYEQYF. In DNA, the CDR3 is TGTGCCAGCTCGCCGGGACTAGCGGGACTCCCCTACGAGCAGTACTTC.

This rearrangement joins TRBV28 to TRBJ2-1; 8 nucleotides agree with TRBD2. The CDR3 extends over 20 amino acids. With 6 bases clipped from V and 2 bases from J, the junction kept 21 bases outside the gene matches. The V gene's germline CDR1 is MDHEN and CDR2 SYDVKM. CDR3 protein: CASRKTAVRGGLHPYNEQFF. The CDR3 bases are TGTGCCAGCAGGAAAACCGCTGTACGCGGGGGGCTCCACCCCTACAATGAGCAGTTCTTC.

This rearrangement joins TRBV7-2 to TRBJ1-2, with 12 bases identical to TRBD1. CDR3 length: 17 residues. From germline, CDR1 is SGHTA and CDR2 FQGNSA. Losses at the gene ends were 4 bases for V and 5 bases for J; bases not matched to a gene: 11. The CDR3 region has the DNA TGTGCCAGCAGCTCCCGGGACAGGGGGCGCCTAGGGTATGGCTACACCTTC. Its protein is CASSSRDRGRLGYGYTF.

This rearrangement joins TRBV5-8 to TRBJ2-7; D gene ambiguous. Germline V CDR1 and CDR2: SGHTS, YDEGEE. The CDR3 is 14 residues long. V lost 5 bases and J 0 bases, leaving 12 bases between the germline ends. CDR3 DNA sequence: TGTGCCAGCAGTTACGGATTGATCTCCTACGAGCAGTACTTC. It is translated as CASSYGLISYEQYF.

The chain uses TRBV4-3 and TRBJ2-4, with D maybe TRBD2 (6 bases). The V gene's germline CDR1 is LGHNA and CDR2 YSLEER. This CDR3 region has 16 residues. V gave up 2 bases and J gave up 2 bases, with 13 bases separating them. The DNA for the CDR3 is TGCGCCAGCAGCCAATATGGGGGAGGAACCAAAAACATTCAGTACTTC. Translation gives CASSQYGGGTKNIQYF.

This clone was detected only a few times. This CDR3 is also generated by other DNA sequences in the sample. The chain carries TRBV3-1 (or the pseudogene TRBV3-2) and TRBJ1-5; D unclear. The CDR3 totals 13 residues. Between the trimmed V and J ends, which lost 0 bases and 6 bases, there was a span of 6 bases. In germline, CDR1 is LGHDT, CDR2 YNNKEL (reference sequence). The CDR3 is CASSQDRSQPQHF. The CDR3 DNA is TGTGCCAGCAGCCAAGATCGGAGTCAGCCCCAGCATTTT.

V usage is TRBV19 and J usage is TRBJ1-4; D unclear. This CDR3 has 14 amino acids. Between the trimmed V and J ends, which lost 7 bases and 8 bases, there was a span of 17 bases. Germline CDR1 is LNHDA and CDR2 is SQIVND (reference sequence). In DNA, the CDR3 is TGTGCCAGTACCCCAGACTCTAGGAGGGAAAAACTGTTTTTT. Its protein is CASTPDSRREKLFF.

The CDR3 nucleotides read TGTGCCAGCAGCTTAACGGGGCTAGCGGAAGAGACCCAGTACTTC. Its translation is CASSLTGLAEETQYF. The rearrangement links TRBV7-3 to TRBJ2-5; 7 nucleotides agree with TRBD2. V shed 0 bases, J shed 3 bases, and the junction held 4 bases outside the gene matches. Germline assignment: CDR1 SGHTA and CDR2 FQGTGA. The CDR3 runs 15 residues.

The V and J genes are TRBV9 and TRBJ2-2; D is ambiguous. This CDR3 spans 16 amino acids. Looked up from germline, CDR1 is SGDLS and CDR2 is YYNGEE. Between the trimmed V and J ends, which lost 0 bases and 8 bases, there was a span of 17 bases. DNA of the CDR3: TGTGCCAGCAGCGTAGGACACGAGTTACTTTTTGGGGAGCTGTTTTTT. Translation: CASSVGHELLFGELFF.

V is TRBV28 and J is TRBJ1-5; D gene ambiguous. CDR1 is MDHEN, CDR2 SYDVKM, per germline. Trimming shortened V by 11 bases and J by 0 bases, and 8 bases separated the two germline ends. The CDR3 has 12 residues. The CDR3: CAASLSNQPQHF. In nucleotides, the CDR3 is TGTGCCGCCAGTCTTAGCAATCAGCCCCAGCATTTT.

The rearrangement links TRBV4-2 to TRBJ2-5, with 7 positions matching TRBD2. Germline lookup yields CDR1 LGHNA and CDR2 YNFKEQ. There are 13 residues in the CDR3. With V trimmed by 5 bases and J by 5 bases, 5 bases remained unmatched. The CDR3 reads CASSSGLVETQYF. CDR3 DNA sequence: TGTGCCAGCAGCTCCGGACTAGTCGAGACCCAGTACTTC.

V usage is TRBV4-1 and J usage is TRBJ2-5, with unresolved D. Germline V lookup: CDR1 MGHRA, CDR2 YSYEKL. The V end was cut by 0 bases, the J end by 5 bases, with 13 bases between. The CDR3 has 15 amino acids. The CDR3 reads CASSQDRFRTETQYF. The CDR3 nucleotides read TGCGCCAGCAGCCAAGATCGGTTTAGGACGGAGACCCAGTACTTC.

This clone was seen once. V usage is TRBV7-2 and J usage is TRBJ2-3; the D gene is possibly TRBD2 (5 bases). V was clipped by 1 base and J by 0 bases, with 8 bases between them. CDR1 and CDR2 from the germline V gene are SGHTA and FQGNSA. The CDR3 extends over 15 amino acids. This CDR3 is CASSLVSGSTDTQYF. CDR3 nucleotide sequence: TGTGCCAGCAGCTTAGTCAGCGGAAGCACAGATACGCAGTATTTT.

A few counts support this clone. The chain has TRBV7-9 and TRBJ2-3, with a weak D call TRBD2 (5 bases). In germline, CDR1 is SEHNR, CDR2 FQNEAQ (reference sequence). The V and J ends lost 6 bases and 9 bases respectively, with 13 bases between them. The CDR3 has 12 residues. The CDR3 region is CASSHPDSTQYF. In DNA form, the CDR3 reads TGTGCCAGCAGTCACCCGGACTCCACGCAGTATTTT.

This clone has more than one count but fewer than ten. The chain links TRBV2 to TRBJ2-2, with TRBD1 matching 10 bases. Trimming took 2 bases from V and 8 from J; bases not matched to a gene: 11. This CDR3 region has 17 residues. Germline CDR1 reads SNHLY; CDR2 reads FYNNEI. CDR3: CASSEPTGGMSVGELFF. The CDR3 nucleotides read TGTGCCAGCAGTGAACCGACAGGGGGCATGTCGGTTGGGGAGCTGTTTTTT.

This clone was seen a single time. The gene calls are TRBV30 and TRBJ2-7; D possibly corresponds to TRBD2 (5 bases). Trimming took off 3 bases at V and 0 bases at J, with 18 bases between the two ends. Per germline, CDR1 GTSNPN and CDR2 SVGIG (reference sequence). The CDR3 sequence is 16 residues long. CDR3 in amino acids: CAWSVTRTYPSYEQYF. CDR3 DNA sequence: TGTGCCTGGAGCGTGACCCGGACTTATCCCTCCTACGAGCAGTACTTC.

The chain has TRBV6-1 and TRBJ1-6; 7 bases map to TRBD1. This CDR3 spans 17 amino acids. The junction had 4 bases not matched to a gene; V was cut back by 2 bases and J by 0 bases. Germline V gene data show CDR1 as MNHNS and CDR2 as SASEGT. DNA for the CDR3: TGTGCCAGCAGTGAAAGGGGGCGGAGCTCCTATAATTCACCCCTCCACTTT. This encodes CASSERGRSSYNSPLHF.

The chain recombines TRBV2 with TRBJ1-6; 10 bases map to TRBD1. Germline V lookup: CDR1 SNHLY, CDR2 FYNNEI. The CDR3 runs 14 residues. With 8 bases clipped from V and 7 bases from J, the junction kept 5 bases outside the gene matches. CDR3 DNA: TGTGCCAGCTCCCGGGACAGGGGAAATTCACCCCTCCACTTT. This translates into CASSRDRGNSPLHF.

The chain joins TRBV7-9 to TRBJ2-7; tentatively, D is TRBD1 (6 bases). CDR1 is SEHNR, CDR2 FQNEAQ, per germline (reference sequence). The CDR3 consists of 15 residues. The germline V and J ends were trimmed by 5 bases and 2 bases, with 16 bases remaining between them. DNA of the CDR3: TGTGCCAGCAGCCCGTTCAGGGGCCGGACCTACGAGCAGTACTTC. The encoded protein is CASSPFRGRTYEQYF.

This clone was picked up one time. The chain is built from TRBV9 and TRBJ1-2; perhaps TRBD1 as D (5 bases). The CDR3 covers 14 residues. Germline loops: CDR1 SGDLS, CDR2 YYNGEE. V lost 4 bases and J lost 8, with 18 bases in between. This chain's CDR3 is CASSPDIGSEGYTF. The CDR3 DNA follows: TGTGCCAGCAGCCCGGACATAGGGTCTGAAGGCTACACCTTC.

This chain links TRBV15 with TRBJ2-7; 11 bases agree with TRBD2. CDR1 is LNHNV, CDR2 YYDKDF, per germline (reference sequence). CDR3 length: 15 residues. Unmatched junction bases numbered 3, after V lost 2 bases and J lost 3 bases. This chain's CDR3 is CATSRIAGGHYEQYF. CDR3 DNA sequence: TGTGCCACCAGCAGAATAGCGGGAGGGCACTACGAGCAGTACTTC.

V and J are TRBV10-1 and TRBJ1-5, with D possibly matching TRBD1 (6 bases). CDR1 is WNHNN and CDR2 is SYGVQD in the germline V gene (reference sequence). The ends were cut back, 5 bases at V and 5 bases at J, with 16 bases in the middle. The CDR3 loop spans 15 amino acids. As DNA, the CDR3 is TGCGCCAGCAGTCCCAGGCGACGGGGGCATCAGCCCCAGCATTTT. Protein sequence: CASSPRRRGHQPQHF.

This chain uses TRBV28 with TRBJ2-7; D is possibly TRBD1 (6 bases). The V gene lost 1 base and the J gene lost 0 bases, with 16 bases spanning the gap. This CDR3 region has 17 residues. Germline V CDR1 and CDR2: MDHEN, SYDVKM. The CDR3 spells CASSLLKWGQSSYEQYF. CDR3 nucleotide sequence: TGTGCCAGCAGTTTATTGAAGTGGGGGCAGAGCTCCTACGAGCAGTACTTC.

The rearrangement joins TRBV13 to TRBJ2-2; perhaps D is TRBD1 or TRBD2 (5 bases each). Trimming cost V 4 bases and J 2 bases, with 11 bases left between them. The CDR3 runs to 15 residues. Germline CDR1 and CDR2: PRHDT and FYEKMQ (reference sequence). This CDR3 reads CASSSRDPNTGELFF. The DNA of the CDR3 is TGTGCCAGCAGCTCCCGGGACCCCAACACCGGGGAGCTGTTTTTT. The full variable domain, with the rest looked up from reference TRBV13 and TRBJ2-2, is AAGVIQSPRHLIKEKRETATLKCYPIPRHDTVYWYQQGPGQDPQFLISFYEKMQSDKGSIPDRFSAQQFSDYHSELNMSSLELGDSALYFCASSSRDPNTGELFFGEGSRLTVL.

The genes are TRBV7-9 and TRBJ2-6; TRBD1 agrees at 7 bases. CDR1 and CDR2 (germline): SEHNR, FQNEAQ (reference sequence). Trimming at V came to 6 bases and at J to 4 bases, leaving 6 bases not matched to a gene. This CDR3 contains 15 residues. CDR3 nucleotides: TGTGCCAGCAGTCCAGGGGGAACCGGGGCCAACGTCCTGACTTTC. It codes for CASSPGGTGANVLTF.

V is TRBV20-1 and J is TRBJ1-6; 8 bases are shared with TRBD1. V was clipped by 6 bases and J by 5 bases; unmatched bases: 9. Germline V CDR1 and CDR2: DFQATT, SNEGSKA (reference sequence). The CDR3 extends over 15 amino acids. In DNA, the CDR3 is TGCAGTGCCAGTCCCCTACAGGGGGATAATTCACCCCTCCACTTT. Residues: CSASPLQGDNSPLHF.

V and J are TRBV28 and TRBJ1-1, with D possibly matching TRBD1 (5 bases). The germline CDR1 and CDR2 sequences are MDHEN and SYDVKM. The CDR3 spans 13 residues. V was cut by 6 bases and J by 6 bases, with 14 bases left in between. CDR3 bases: TGTGCCAGCAGGGGACTTGTAGGGGCTGAAGCTTTCTTT. Protein sequence: CASRGLVGAEAFF.